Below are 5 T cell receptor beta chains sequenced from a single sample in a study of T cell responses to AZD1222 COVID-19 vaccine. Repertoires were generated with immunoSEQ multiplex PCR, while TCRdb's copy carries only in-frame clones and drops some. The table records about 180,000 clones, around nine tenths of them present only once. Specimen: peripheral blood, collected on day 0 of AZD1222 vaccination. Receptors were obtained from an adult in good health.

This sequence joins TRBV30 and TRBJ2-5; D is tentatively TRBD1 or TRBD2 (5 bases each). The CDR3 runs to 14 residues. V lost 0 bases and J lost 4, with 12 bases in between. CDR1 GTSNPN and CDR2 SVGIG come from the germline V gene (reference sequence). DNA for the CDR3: TGTGCCTGGAGTGTAGGGCTTGGGGGAGAGACCCAGTACTTC. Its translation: CAWSVGLGGETQYF. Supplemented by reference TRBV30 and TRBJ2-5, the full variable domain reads SQTIHQWPATLVQPVGSPLSLECTVEGTSNPNLYWYRQAAGRGLQLLFYSVGIGQISSEVPQNLSASRPQDRQFILSSKKLLLSDSGFYLCAWSVGLGGETQYFGPGTRLLVL.

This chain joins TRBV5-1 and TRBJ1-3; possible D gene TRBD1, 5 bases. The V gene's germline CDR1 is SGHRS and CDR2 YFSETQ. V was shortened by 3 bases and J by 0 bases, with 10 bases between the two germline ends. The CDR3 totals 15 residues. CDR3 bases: TGCGCCAGCAGCTCCGGAGGGGTCTCTGGAAACACCATATATTTT. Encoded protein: CASSSGGVSGNTIYF. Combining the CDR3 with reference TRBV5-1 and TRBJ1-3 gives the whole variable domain KAGVTQTPRYLIKTRGQQVTLSCSPISGHRSVSWYQQTPGQGLQFLFEYFSETQRNKGNFPGRFSGRQFSNSRSEMNVSTLELGDSALYLCASSSGGVSGNTIYFGEGSWLTVV.

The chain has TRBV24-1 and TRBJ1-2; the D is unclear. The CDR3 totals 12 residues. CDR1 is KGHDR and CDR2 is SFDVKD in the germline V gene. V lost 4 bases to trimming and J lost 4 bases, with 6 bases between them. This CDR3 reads CATSENSYGYTF. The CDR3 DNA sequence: TGTGCCACCAGTGAAAACAGCTATGGCTACACCTTC.

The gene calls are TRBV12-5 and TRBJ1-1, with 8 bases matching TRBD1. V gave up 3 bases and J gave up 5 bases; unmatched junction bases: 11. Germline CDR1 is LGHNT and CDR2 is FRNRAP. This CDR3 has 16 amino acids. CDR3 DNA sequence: TGTGCTAGTGGTTTAACCCCTCAGGGGGCAATAACTGAAGCTTTCTTT. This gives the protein CASGLTPQGAITEAFF.

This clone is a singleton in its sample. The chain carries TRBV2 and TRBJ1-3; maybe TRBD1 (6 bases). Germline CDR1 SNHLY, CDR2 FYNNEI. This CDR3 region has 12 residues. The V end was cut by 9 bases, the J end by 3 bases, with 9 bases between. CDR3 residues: CARKGDGNTIYF. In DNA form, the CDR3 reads TGTGCCAGAAAGGGGGATGGAAACACCATATATTTT.